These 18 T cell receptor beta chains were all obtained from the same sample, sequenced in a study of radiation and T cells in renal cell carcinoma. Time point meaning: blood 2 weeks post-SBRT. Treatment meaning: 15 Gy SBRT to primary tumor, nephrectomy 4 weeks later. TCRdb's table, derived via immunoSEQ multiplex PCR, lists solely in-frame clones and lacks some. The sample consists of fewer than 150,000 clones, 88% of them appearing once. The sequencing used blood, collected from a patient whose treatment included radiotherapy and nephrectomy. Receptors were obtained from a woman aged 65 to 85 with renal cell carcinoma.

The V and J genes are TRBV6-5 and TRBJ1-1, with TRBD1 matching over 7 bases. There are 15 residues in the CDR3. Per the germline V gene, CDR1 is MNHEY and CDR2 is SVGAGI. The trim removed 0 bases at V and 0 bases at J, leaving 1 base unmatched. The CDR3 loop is CASSYSGQLNTEAFF. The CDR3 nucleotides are TGTGCCAGCAGTTACTCGGGACAGCTGAACACTGAAGCTTTCTTT.

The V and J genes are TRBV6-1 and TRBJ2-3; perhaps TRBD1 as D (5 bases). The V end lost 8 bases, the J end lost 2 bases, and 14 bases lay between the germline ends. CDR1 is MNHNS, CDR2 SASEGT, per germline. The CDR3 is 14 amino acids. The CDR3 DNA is TGTGCCAGCGCGAAGGGGCCTCACACAGATACGCAGTATTTT. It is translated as CASAKGPHTDTQYF.

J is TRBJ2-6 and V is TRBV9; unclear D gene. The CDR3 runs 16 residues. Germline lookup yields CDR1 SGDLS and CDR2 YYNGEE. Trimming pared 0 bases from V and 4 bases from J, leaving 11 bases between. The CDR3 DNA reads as TGTGCCAGCAGCGTAGACCCTTTGGGGGGGGCCAACGTCCTGACTTTC. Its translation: CASSVDPLGGANVLTF.

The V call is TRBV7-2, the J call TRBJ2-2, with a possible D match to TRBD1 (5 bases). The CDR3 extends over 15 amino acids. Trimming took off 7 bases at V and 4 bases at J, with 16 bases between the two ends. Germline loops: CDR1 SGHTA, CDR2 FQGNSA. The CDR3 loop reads CASNNQGAGTGELFF. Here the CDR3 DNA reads TGTGCCAGCAACAACCAGGGTGCCGGCACCGGGGAGCTGTTTTTT.

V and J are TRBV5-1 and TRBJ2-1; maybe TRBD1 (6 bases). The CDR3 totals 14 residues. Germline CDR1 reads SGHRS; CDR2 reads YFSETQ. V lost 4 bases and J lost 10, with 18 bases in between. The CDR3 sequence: CASSLGVGGAEQFF. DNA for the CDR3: TGCGCCAGCAGCCTGGGTGTTGGGGGCGCAGAGCAGTTCTTC.

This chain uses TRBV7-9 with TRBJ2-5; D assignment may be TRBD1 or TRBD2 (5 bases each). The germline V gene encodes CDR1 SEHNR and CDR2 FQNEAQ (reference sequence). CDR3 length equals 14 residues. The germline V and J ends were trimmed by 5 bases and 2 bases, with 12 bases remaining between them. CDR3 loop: CASSPAREQETQYF. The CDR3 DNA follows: TGTGCCAGCAGCCCAGCCAGGGAGCAAGAGACCCAGTACTTC. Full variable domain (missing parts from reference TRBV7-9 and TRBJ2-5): DTGVSQNPRHKITKRGQNVTFRCDPISEHNRLYWYRQTLGQGPEFLTYFQNEAQLEKSRLLSDRFSAERPKGSFSTLEIQRTEQGDSAMYLCASSPAREQETQYFGPGTRLLVL.

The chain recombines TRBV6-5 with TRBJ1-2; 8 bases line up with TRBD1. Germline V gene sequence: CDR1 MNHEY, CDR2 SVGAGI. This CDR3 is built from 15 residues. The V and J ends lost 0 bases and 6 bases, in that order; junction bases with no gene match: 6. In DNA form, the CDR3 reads TGTGCCAGCAGTTACTCGGCAGGGGGCACGGATGGCTACACCTTC. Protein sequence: CASSYSAGGTDGYTF.

Here the CDR3 reads CAWRAGGFAGELFF. The CDR3 region has the DNA TGTGCCTGGAGAGCGGGGGGGTTCGCCGGGGAGCTGTTTTTT. The V gene is TRBV30, the J gene TRBJ2-2; 10 bases align to TRBD2. V lost 3 bases, J lost 6 bases, and 4 bases stayed unmatched. CDR1 is GTSNPN, CDR2 SVGIG, per germline (reference sequence). The CDR3 totals 14 residues.

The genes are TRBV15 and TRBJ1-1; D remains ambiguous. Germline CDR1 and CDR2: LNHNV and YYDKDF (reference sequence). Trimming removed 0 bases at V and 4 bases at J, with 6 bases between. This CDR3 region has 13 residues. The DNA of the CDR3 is TGTGCCACCAGCAGAGATTCGGGCACTGAAGCTTTCTTT. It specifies CATSRDSGTEAFF.

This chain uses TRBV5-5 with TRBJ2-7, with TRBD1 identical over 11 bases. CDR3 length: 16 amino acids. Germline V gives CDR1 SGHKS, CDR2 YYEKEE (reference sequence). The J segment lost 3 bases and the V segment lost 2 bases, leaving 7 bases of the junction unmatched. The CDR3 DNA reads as TGTGCCAGCAGCTTTAAGGGACAGGGGGTGCACTACGAGCAGTACTTC. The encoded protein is CASSFKGQGVHYEQYF.

The CDR3 coding sequence is TGTGCAAGTCGCTCATTACCTGGCCGGGACAGTCGAAACTCCTATAATTCACCCCTCCACTTT. This sequence encodes CASRSLPGRDSRNSYNSPLHF. The genes are TRBV12-2 and TRBJ1-6; the table's D gene call, TRBD1, was not cross checked with the DNA. TRBV12-2 is a documented pseudogene. The CDR3 is 21 residues long.

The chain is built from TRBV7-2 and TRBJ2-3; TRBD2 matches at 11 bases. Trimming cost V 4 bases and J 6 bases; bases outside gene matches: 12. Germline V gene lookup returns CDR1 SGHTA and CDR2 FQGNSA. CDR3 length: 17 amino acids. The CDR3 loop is CASSSLLSGGAWDTQYF. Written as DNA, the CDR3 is TGTGCCAGCAGCTCGCTCCTTAGCGGGGGGGCATGGGATACGCAGTATTTT.

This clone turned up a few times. In DNA form, the CDR3 reads TGTGCCAGCAGCCGCGACAGCGCATATGGCTACACCTTC. Translated, it gives CASSRDSAYGYTF. The chain couples TRBV7-8 to TRBJ1-2; possible D gene TRBD1, 5 bases. Germline V gives CDR1 SGHVS, CDR2 FQNEAQ. CDR3 length equals 13 residues. The germline V and J ends were trimmed by 5 bases and 5 bases, with 12 bases remaining between them.

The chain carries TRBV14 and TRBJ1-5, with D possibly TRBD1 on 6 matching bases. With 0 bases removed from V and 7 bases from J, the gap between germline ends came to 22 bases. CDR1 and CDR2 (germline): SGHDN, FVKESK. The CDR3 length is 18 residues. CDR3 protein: CASSQDRSSTGRRQPQHF. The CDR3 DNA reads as TGTGCCAGCAGCCAAGATAGAAGTTCCACAGGGAGGAGGCAGCCCCAGCATTTT.

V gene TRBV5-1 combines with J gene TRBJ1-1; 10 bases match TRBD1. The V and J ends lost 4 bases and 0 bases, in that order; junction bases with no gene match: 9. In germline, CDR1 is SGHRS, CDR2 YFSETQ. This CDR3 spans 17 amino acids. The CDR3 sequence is CASSLTGTGDLNTEAFF. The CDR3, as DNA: TGCGCCAGCAGCCTGACCGGGACAGGGGACCTGAACACTGAAGCTTTCTTT.

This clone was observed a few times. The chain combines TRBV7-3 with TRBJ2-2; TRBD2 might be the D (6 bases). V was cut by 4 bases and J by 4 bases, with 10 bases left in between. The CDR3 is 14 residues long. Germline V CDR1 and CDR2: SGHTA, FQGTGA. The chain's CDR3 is CASSSNSGTGELFF. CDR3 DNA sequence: TGTGCCAGCAGCTCAAATAGCGGCACCGGGGAGCTGTTTTTT.

The CDR3: CATSRGQGHTDTQYF. CDR3 nucleotide sequence: TGTGCCACCAGCAGAGGACAGGGCCACACAGATACGCAGTATTTT. The J gene is TRBJ2-3, the V gene TRBV15; 7 bases line up with TRBD1. V trimming: 1 base; J trimming: 2 bases; junction bases outside the gene matches: 3. Germline loops: CDR1 LNHNV, CDR2 YYDKDF (reference sequence). This CDR3 has 15 residues. Together with reference TRBV15 and TRBJ2-3, the CDR3 gives the full variable domain: DAMVIQNPRYQVTQFGKPVTLSCSQTLNHNVMYWYQQKSSQAPKLLFHYYDKDFNNEADTPDNFQSRRPNTSFCFLDIRSPGLGDTAMYLCATSRGQGHTDTQYFGPGTRLTVL.

CDR3 nucleotide sequence: TGTGCCAGCAGCCCTGGACAGAACTATGGCTACACCTTC. Residues: CASSPGQNYGYTF. The chain employs TRBV7-9 and TRBJ1-2, with a possible D match to TRBD1 (6 bases). CDR3 length: 13 residues. Trimming removed 5 bases from V and 2 bases from J, with 9 bases in between. Germline V gives CDR1 SEHNR, CDR2 FQNEAQ (reference sequence). Supplemented by reference TRBV7-9 and TRBJ1-2, the full variable domain reads DTGVSQNPRHKITKRGQNVTFRCDPISEHNRLYWYRQTLGQGPEFLTYFQNEAQLEKSRLLSDRFSAERPKGSFSTLEIQRTEQGDSAMYLCASSPGQNYGYTFGSGTRLTVV.